This T cell receptor (beta chain) is from a study of blood T cells in healthy people across ages. Of note for this clonotype: The antigen remains unidentified.

V lost 4 bases and J 0 bases, leaving 15 bases between the germline ends. CDR1 and CDR2 from the germline V gene are KGHDR and SFDVKD. This CDR3 has 17 amino acids. Whole-study findings and limits: Unsorted PBMC material precluded a definitive naive versus antigen-experienced comparison. The fall in TCR beta diversity per million T cells was roughly linear with age.

Next came a second PCR, run for about 6 to 12 cycles, which used a sample-barcoded 5' primer along with a J-beta primer mix. Every cDNA was tagged by a template-switch adaptor with 12 random nucleotides. TCRdb recomputed calls from the 5' RACE reads with MiXCR, one row per CDR3 protein. This table holds 1.5 million to 2 million distinct CDR3 sequences, roughly 30% found once. The receptor was isolated from a young woman in good health. V usage is TRBV24-1 and J usage is TRBJ2-1, with D perhaps TRBD1 or TRBD2 (6 bases each). Sequences were obtained from blood. CDR3 loop: CATSDPGGGFSYNEQFF. The DNA for the CDR3 is TGTGCCACCAGTGACCCCGGGGGCGGGTTCTCCTACAATGAGCAGTTCTTC.